This TCR beta chain was identified in a study of blood T cell repertoires in COVID-19. As for the study in general: The United States, Italy and Spain provided the acute and convalescent COVID-19 samples. PBMCs, B-cell-depleted T cells, or T cells were the source of the cDNA or gDNA that made up the material.

Source study methods: Amplification of reference gene primers provided the estimated nucleated cell counts. This table comes from immunoSEQ multiplex PCR, and its TCRdb copy is limited to in-frame clones, with some not included. V and J calls and clone size are as listed in that table; D and trimming were resolved from the DNA. The sample consists of approximately 110,000 clones, 90% of them appearing once. Trimming removed 5 bases from V and 7 bases from J, with 8 bases in between. From germline, CDR1 is MNHEY and CDR2 SVGEGT. The CDR3 spans 11 residues. Specimen: peripheral blood. The chain joins TRBV6-2 or TRBV6-3 to TRBJ2-5, with unresolved D. This clonotype originated in a woman between 50 and 59 years old with acute or convalescent COVID-19. The CDR3 loop reads CASSAPGTQYF. The CDR3 coding sequence is TGTGCCAGCAGTGCCCCGGGGACCCAGTACTTC.